The 32 T cell receptor beta chains in this list originate from one sample, sequenced in a study of control samples from healthy donors and cancer patients. The method was immunoSEQ multiplex PCR; TCRdb's version includes in-frame clones alone and lacks a portion of them. Among around 94,000 clones listed, about 91% were seen once. What was sequenced was blood. The receptors were gathered from a woman aged 18-29 years in good health.

V usage is TRBV28 and J usage is TRBJ2-1; the match to TRBD2 covers 15 bases. Trimming at V came to 6 bases and at J to 0 bases, leaving 12 bases not matched to a gene. Looked up from germline, CDR1 is MDHEN and CDR2 is SYDVKM. This CDR3 region has 20 residues. CDR3: CASRLTSGLAGGGSYNEQFF. The CDR3 DNA reads TGTGCCAGCAGACTGACTTCGGGACTAGCGGGAGGAGGCTCCTACAATGAGCAGTTCTTC.

The chain combines TRBV18 with TRBJ2-7; 7 bases align to TRBD2. V shed 3 bases and J 2 bases; nucleotides not matched to a gene: 4. CDR3 length: 14 amino acids. The germline V gene has CDR1 KGHSH and CDR2 LQKENI. CDR3 DNA sequence: TGTGCCAGCTCACCGGCAGCGGGACCCTACGAGCAGTACTTC. This codes for CASSPAAGPYEQYF.

The rearrangement links TRBV24-1 to TRBJ2-1; D unresolved. Trimming shortened V by 9 bases and J by 1 base, and 9 bases separated the two germline ends. Germline assignment: CDR1 KGHDR and CDR2 SFDVKD. The CDR3 runs to 13 residues. For the CDR3, the DNA is TGTGCCACCTCTTGGAAGTCCTACAATGAGCAGTTCTTC. Protein product: CATSWKSYNEQFF.

The chain carries TRBV10-2 and TRBJ2-5; a possible D gene is TRBD2 (5 bases). The ends were cut back, 8 bases at V and 2 bases at J, with 12 bases in the middle. The CDR3 sequence is 13 residues long. Germline V gene lookup returns CDR1 WSHSY and CDR2 SAAADI. The CDR3 DNA follows: TGCGCCAGCGGGAGAGACCTTCAAGAGACCCAGTACTTC. Translating gives CASGRDLQETQYF.

This chain uses TRBV7-9 with TRBJ1-4; D might be TRBD1 (6 bases). The CDR3 sequence is 17 residues long. Germline loops: CDR1 SEHNR, CDR2 FQNEAQ (reference sequence). V lost 3 bases, J lost 0 bases, and 14 bases lay in between. The CDR3 sequence: CASSFRQGTATNEKLFF. The DNA of the CDR3 is TGTGCCAGCAGCTTCCGTCAGGGGACCGCAACTAATGAAAAACTGTTTTTT.

This clone was found a few times. One end of the junction is discordant with germline, which a read error may explain. This chain connects TRBV7-7 to TRBJ2-2; D call uncertain. This CDR3 contains 15 residues. Germline CDR1 is SSHAT and CDR2 is FNYEAQ (reference sequence). The CDR3 spells CASSLTNSNTGELFF. For the CDR3, the DNA is TGTGCTAGCAGCTTAACGAACTCAAACACCGGGGAGCTGTTTTTT.

This clone has just a few counts. The rearrangement links TRBV5-6 to TRBJ1-2; D gene uncertain. The germline V gene encodes CDR1 SGHDT and CDR2 YYEEEE. V was clipped by 3 bases and J by 9 bases, with 9 bases between them. CDR3 length: 11 residues. CDR3 nucleotide sequence: TGTGCCAGCAGCTCGGGGAAGAGCTACACCTTC. This gives the protein CASSSGKSYTF.

The V and J genes are TRBV3-1 (or the pseudogene TRBV3-2) and TRBJ1-1, with a weak D call TRBD1 (5 bases). V lost 2 bases, J lost 2 bases, and 15 bases lay in between. This CDR3 has 16 amino acids. Germline CDR1 LGHDT, CDR2 YNNKEL (reference sequence). CDR3 residues: CASSQKTWGTNTEAFF. The CDR3, as DNA: TGTGCCAGCAGCCAAAAAACCTGGGGCACTAACACTGAAGCTTTCTTT.

A word on this clone: Germline and junction disagree at one end, which may indicate a read error. The rearrangement joins TRBV2 to TRBJ1-2; D gene ambiguous. The CDR3 extends over 11 amino acids. Germline V CDR1 and CDR2: SNHLY, FYNNEI. The CDR3 sequence is CASSNEKGGPF. CDR3 coding DNA: TGTGCCAGCAGTAACGAGAAGGGTGGGCCCTTC.

The V gene is TRBV7-9, the J gene TRBJ2-1; TRBD1 agrees at 11 bases. Trimming at V came to 5 bases and at J to 4 bases, leaving 7 bases not matched to a gene. Per the germline V gene, CDR1 is SEHNR and CDR2 is FQNEAQ (reference sequence). This CDR3 contains 16 residues. The DNA of the CDR3 is TGTGCCAGCAGCCCCTCCCGGGACAGGGGGTACAATGAGCAGTTCTTC. Its protein is CASSPSRDRGYNEQFF.

The chain combines TRBV19 with TRBJ2-5, with 9 bases lining up with TRBD1. The CDR3 totals 15 residues. From germline, CDR1 is LNHDA and CDR2 SQIVND (reference sequence). Trimming cost V 1 base and J 5 bases; bases outside gene matches: 5. CDR3 bases: TGTGCCAGTAGTATAGGTACAGGGGGCGGGGAGACCCAGTACTTC. Translating it yields CASSIGTGGGETQYF.

The chain has TRBV29-1 and TRBJ1-6, with 8 bases fitting TRBD1. CDR1 is SQVTM and CDR2 is ANQGSEA in the germline V gene. This CDR3 spans 14 amino acids. V dropped 6 bases and J dropped 9; count of bases not matched to a gene: 10. The DNA of the CDR3 is TGCAGCGTCCAGGACAGGGAAGGCGGTTCACCCCTCCACTTT. Its translation: CSVQDREGGSPLHF.

This chain connects TRBV7-8 to TRBJ1-1; the D gene is possibly TRBD1 (6 bases). CDR3 size: 14 residues. V gave up 1 base and J gave up 1 base, with 7 bases separating them. CDR1 SGHVS and CDR2 FQNEAQ come from the germline V gene. CDR3 coding DNA: TGTGCCAGCAGCTTAGGGGGACAGAACACTGAAGCTTTCTTT. Amino acids: CASSLGGQNTEAFF.

The chain has TRBV27 and TRBJ1-5; unclear D gene. The CDR3 covers 13 residues. The ends were cut back, 3 bases at V and 5 bases at J, with 8 bases in the middle. The germline V gene has CDR1 MNHEY and CDR2 SMNVEV (reference sequence). The CDR3 sequence is CASSFGQHQPQHF. The CDR3 nucleotides read TGTGCCAGCAGTTTCGGTCAACATCAGCCCCAGCATTTT.

The rearrangement uses TRBV4-3 and TRBJ2-3; TRBD2 is a possible D gene (6 bases). Germline CDR1 reads LGHNA; CDR2 reads YSLEER. This CDR3 comprises 16 residues. Trimming stripped 0 bases from V and 3 bases from J, with 13 bases between. The CDR3 here is CASSQEMRGGTDTQYF. CDR3 DNA sequence: TGCGCCAGCAGCCAAGAGATGAGGGGAGGTACAGATACGCAGTATTTT.

The chain is built from TRBV11-3 and TRBJ2-7; either TRBD1 or TRBD2 may fit D (6 bases each). From germline, CDR1 is SGHNT and CDR2 YENEEA. V shed 3 bases and J shed 7 bases, with 16 bases lying between them. This CDR3 spans 14 amino acids. This CDR3 is CASSLVRGLGEQYF. CDR3 sequence (DNA): TGTGCCAGCAGCTTGGTCCGGGGGCTTGGGGAGCAGTACTTC.

The rearrangement joins TRBV5-1 to TRBJ2-1; D remains unclear. Deletions cut 6 bases from V and 5 bases from J, with 21 bases between. The CDR3 extends over 16 amino acids. Germline V gene data show CDR1 as SGHRS and CDR2 as YFSETQ. CDR3 coding DNA: TGCGCCAGCACCCCCGGTGGCCGTTCCACACACAATGAGCAGTTCTTC. It is translated as CASTPGGRSTHNEQFF. Combining the CDR3 with reference TRBV5-1 and TRBJ2-1 gives the whole variable domain KAGVTQTPRYLIKTRGQQVTLSCSPISGHRSVSWYQQTPGQGLQFLFEYFSETQRNKGNFPGRFSGRQFSNSRSEMNVSTLELGDSALYLCASTPGGRSTHNEQFFGPGTRLTVL.

V usage is TRBV18 and J usage is TRBJ2-1; D might be TRBD1 (5 bases). The germline V and J ends were trimmed by 2 bases and 7 bases, with 15 bases remaining between them. CDR1 KGHSH and CDR2 LQKENI come from the germline V gene. This CDR3 has 15 amino acids. In DNA, the CDR3 is TGTGCCAGCTCACCAAAGGGGATATTTTTGAATGAGCAGTTCTTC. Residues: CASSPKGIFLNEQFF.

The chain couples TRBV28 to TRBJ1-2; unclear D gene. CDR1 is MDHEN and CDR2 is SYDVKM in the germline V gene. Deletions cut 3 bases from V and 8 bases from J, with 28 bases between. The CDR3 is made up of 18 amino acids. The CDR3 nucleotides are TGTGCCAGCAGTTTCTGGGATCTCCTACCTCCCTCCGTCGACGGCTACACCTTC. It translates to CASSFWDLLPPSVDGYTF.

The genes are TRBV19 and TRBJ1-4; D is perhaps TRBD1 (5 bases). CDR1 and CDR2 from the germline V gene are LNHDA and SQIVND (reference sequence). The CDR3 is 14 amino acids. Trimming pared 11 bases from V and 8 bases from J, leaving 21 bases between. CDR3 in DNA: TGTGCCTCCGAAGGGCGGGGGAAGGTGGAAAAACTGTTTTTT. It encodes CASEGRGKVEKLFF. Variable domain in full (rest from reference TRBV19 and TRBJ1-4): DGGITQSPKYLFRKEGQNVTLSCEQNLNHDAMYWYRQDPGQGLRLIYYSQIVNDFQKGDIAEGYSVSREKKESFPLTVTSAQKNPTAFYLCASEGRGKVEKLFFGSGTQLSVL.

This chain connects TRBV5-1 to TRBJ2-3, with 9 bases identical to TRBD2. The germline V gene has CDR1 SGHRS and CDR2 YFSETQ. This CDR3 region has 17 residues. J lost 3 bases, V lost 0 bases, and 8 bases had no gene match. This CDR3 is CASSLAVSGSRTDTQYF. CDR3 in DNA: TGCGCCAGCAGCTTGGCTGTTAGCGGGAGTAGGACAGATACGCAGTATTTT.

V and J are TRBV12-5 and TRBJ2-1; D is ambiguous. Deletions cut 1 base from V and 0 bases from J, with 10 bases between. There are 16 residues in the CDR3. Germline V gives CDR1 LGHNT, CDR2 FRNRAP. This CDR3 is CASGLGHLSSYNEQFF. Here the CDR3 DNA reads TGTGCTAGTGGTTTGGGCCACCTTAGCTCCTACAATGAGCAGTTCTTC.

The chain employs TRBV5-1 and TRBJ1-2; 7 bases fit TRBD1. J was trimmed by 0 bases and V by 7 bases; bases with no gene match: 9. The germline CDR1 and CDR2 sequences are SGHRS and YFSETQ. CDR3 size: 15 residues. CDR3 sequence: CASARDRLTNYGYTF. The CDR3 nucleotides are TGCGCCAGCGCACGGGACAGATTAACTAACTATGGCTACACCTTC.

V gene TRBV6-5 combines with J gene TRBJ2-5; 8 bases are shared with TRBD1. From germline, CDR1 is MNHEY and CDR2 SVGAGI. This CDR3 spans 13 amino acids. V was pared by 10 bases and J by 5 bases, with 9 bases of the junction left unmatched. DNA for the CDR3: TGTGCCATCGAGCAGACAGGGGCTGAGACCCAGTACTTC. Translation: CAIEQTGAETQYF.

DNA of the CDR3: TGTGCCAGCAGCATGATAACGGGACAGAAATCTGGAAACACCATATATTTT. Translating gives CASSMITGQKSGNTIYF. The rearrangement uses TRBV5-6 and TRBJ1-3, with TRBD1 identical over 7 bases. The CDR3 runs 17 residues. The germline gives CDR1 SGHDT, CDR2 YYEEEE. V was clipped by 4 bases and J by 1 base; unmatched bases: 11. The full variable domain, with the rest looked up from reference TRBV5-6 and TRBJ1-3, is DAGVTQSPTHLIKTRGQQVTLRCSPKSGHDTVSWYQQALGQGPQFIFQYYEEEERQRGNFPDRFSGHQFPNYSSELNVNALLLGDSALYLCASSMITGQKSGNTIYFGEGSWLTVV.

This chain connects TRBV24-1 to TRBJ2-7; D is unresolved. Per the germline V gene, CDR1 is KGHDR and CDR2 is SFDVKD. Trimming shortened V by 5 bases and J by 2 bases, and 15 bases separated the two germline ends. The CDR3 has 15 residues. This chain's CDR3 is CATSGSGPQAYEQYF. The DNA of the CDR3 is TGTGCCACCAGTGGATCCGGGCCCCAGGCCTACGAGCAGTACTTC.

This clone was seen once. The J gene is TRBJ1-1, the V gene TRBV24-1; D uncertain. Per the germline V gene, CDR1 is KGHDR and CDR2 is SFDVKD. CDR3 length: 15 residues. V lost 3 bases to trimming and J lost 4 bases, with 14 bases between them. The CDR3 here is CATSDTRAGSTEAFF. DNA of the CDR3: TGTGCCACCAGTGATACGAGGGCCGGGAGCACTGAAGCTTTCTTT.

This clone was picked up one time. The J gene is TRBJ2-7, the V gene TRBV27; 12 nucleotides agree with TRBD2. This CDR3 region has 16 residues. V was pared by 4 bases and J by 4 bases, with 8 bases of the junction left unmatched. CDR1 and CDR2 from the germline V gene are MNHEY and SMNVEV (reference sequence). The CDR3 sequence: CASSSPPSGREYEQYF. The CDR3, as DNA: TGTGCCAGCAGTTCCCCCCCTAGCGGGAGGGAATACGAGCAGTACTTC.

The chain uses TRBV12-3 or TRBV12-4 and TRBJ1-1; weak D call: TRBD1 (5 bases). Trimming removed 1 base from V and 4 bases from J, with 7 bases in between. This CDR3 contains 13 residues. In nucleotides, the CDR3 is TGTGCCAGCAGTTTAGTTCAGGGCACTGAAGCTTTCTTT. Amino acid sequence: CASSLVQGTEAFF.

The chain couples TRBV28 to TRBJ1-6; D unclear. Per germline, CDR1 MDHEN and CDR2 SYDVKM. CDR3 length: 17 amino acids. V lost 7 bases and J lost 8, with 24 bases in between. CDR3: CASKMPGPASYDSPLHF. CDR3 nucleotide sequence: TGTGCCAGCAAAATGCCTGGACCCGCGTCGTATGATTCACCCCTCCACTTT.

The chain combines TRBV3-1 (or the pseudogene TRBV3-2) with TRBJ2-7; 7 bases align to TRBD1. CDR3 length: 15 residues. J was trimmed by 3 bases and V by 4 bases; bases with no gene match: 9. The germline CDR1 and CDR2 sequences are LGHDT and YNNKEL (reference sequence). Here the CDR3 reads CASSPRGTAFYEQYF. As DNA, the CDR3 is TGTGCCAGCAGCCCTCGAGGGACAGCCTTCTACGAGCAGTACTTC.

This chain connects TRBV6-5 to TRBJ1-6, with D perhaps TRBD1 (6 bases). The CDR3 has 16 amino acids. Germline CDR1 is MNHEY and CDR2 is SVGAGI. With 4 bases removed from V and 10 bases from J, the gap between germline ends came to 20 bases. The CDR3 coding sequence is TGTGCCAGCAGTTCACAGGGCCACTATGGGGGGTCACCCCTCCACTTT. Amino acids: CASSSQGHYGGSPLHF.